This T cell receptor (beta chain) derives from a study of cytomegalovirus exposure and HLA in healthy donors. Per the germline V gene, CDR1 is MNHNY and CDR2 is SVGAGI (reference sequence). The CDR3 is 14 residues long. Trimming removed 7 bases from V and 7 bases from J, with 20 bases in between. With regard to this clone: Its target is not known.

Profiling relied on immunoSEQ multiplex PCR, and the TCRdb table lists in-frame clones only, not all of them. In the table there are over 75,000 clones, approximately 91% of which are singletons. Study-level points and caveats: First-cohort TCR clusters tended to co-occur in the 130 or so validation repertoires, a later analysis found. Specificity of a few CMV-associated chains for CMV antigens was verified in vitro.

This receptor was identified in a man between 25 and 39 years old in good health and CMV-seronegative. The specimen sequenced was PBMCs. J is TRBJ2-7 and V is TRBV6-6; perhaps TRBD2 as D (5 bases). CDR3 in amino acids: CASTQDLNTGEQYF. Written as DNA, the CDR3 is TGTGCCAGCACCCAGGACCTCAACACGGGGGAGCAGTACTTC.